This T cell receptor beta chain is drawn from a study of blood T cell repertoires in COVID-19. As for the study in general: T cells, B-cell-depleted T cells, or PBMCs provided the cDNA or gDNA that served as material.

In the study's own analysis: Estimation of nucleated cell counts relied on the amplification of reference gene primers. Data came from immunoSEQ multiplex PCR; TCRdb stores just in-frame clones and leaves some out. That table gives V, J and clone size, and the DNA gave D and trimming. Among some 290,000 clones, under 90% were seen once, and the ten largest hold approximately 2.9%. The CDR3 consists of 14 residues. CDR1 and CDR2 (germline): LNHDA, SQIVND (reference sequence). The V end was cut by 3 bases, the J end by 5 bases, with 14 bases between. Patients in Seattle were enrolled during active infection, then followed longitudinally.

This clonotype was obtained from a woman aged 25 to 39 with COVID-19, enrolled during active disease. The chain links TRBV19 to TRBJ2-7, with D maybe TRBD2 (5 bases). The sequencing sample was made of peripheral blood. Here the CDR3 DNA reads TGTGCCAGTAGTATCGCGGAGGCTGGGGACGAGCAGTACTTC. This encodes CASSIAEAGDEQYF.